A single sample gave rise to the 3 T cell receptor beta chains below, sequenced in a study of response to subunit inactivated influenza vaccine. MiXCR was run by TCRdb on the RT-PCR reads, yielding one entry per CDR3 protein. The sample consists of about 500,000 distinct CDR3 sequences, under 15% of them appearing once. Sequencing was performed on PBMCs from blood, taken 45 days after vaccination. The receptor set was obtained from a man aged 45-65 years who received an inactivated influenza vaccine.

Only a few counts were recorded for this clonotype. V and J are TRBV5-1 and TRBJ2-7; 9 positions agree with TRBD1. The CDR3 contains 14 residues. Germline CDR1 is SGHRS and CDR2 is YFSETQ. Germline trimming cut 3 bases from V and 6 bases from J; bases unmatched to any gene: 7. In nucleotides, the CDR3 is TGCGCCAGCAGCTCCCGGGACAGGGTGGTCGAGCAGTACTTC. This codes for CASSSRDRVVEQYF.

The gene calls are TRBV7-2 and TRBJ1-6, with D possibly being TRBD1 (6 bases). This CDR3 is 14 amino acids long. CDR1 is SGHTA and CDR2 is FQGNSA in the germline V gene. V dropped 8 bases and J dropped 6 bases, with 14 bases sitting between them. Written as DNA, the CDR3 is TGTGCCAGCGCGGGGAACAGGGTTAATTCACCCCTCCACTTT. Translated: CASAGNRVNSPLHF.

The chain carries TRBV5-1 and TRBJ2-2; maybe TRBD2 (5 bases). The germline gives CDR1 SGHRS, CDR2 YFSETQ. This CDR3 comprises 16 residues. V was pared by 0 bases and J by 6 bases, with 15 bases between. CDR3 nucleotides: TGCGCCAGCAGCTTGGCACCGGGGAAGATTGCCGGGGAGCTGTTTTTT. It yields the protein CASSLAPGKIAGELFF.